What follows describes a single T cell receptor (beta chain). Mismatch with germline at one junction end may stem from a read error. This specimen includes other DNA sequences encoding the same CDR3. The sample is drawn from a study of CD8+ T cells in alopecia areata. Study background: Twice a day, 5 to 10 mg of oral tofacitinib was administered to treated patients.

The treatment was: oral pan-JAK inhibitor, 5-10 mg twice daily. Lesional scalp punch biopsies and peripheral blood came from alopecia areata patients. Reverse transcription of extracted RNA yielded cDNA, which provided the sequencing template. Repertoires were generated with immunoSEQ multiplex PCR, while TCRdb's copy carries only in-frame clones and drops some. The sample has 120,000 to 150,000 clones; about 86% are singletons. CDR1 is MGHRA, CDR2 YSYEKL, per germline. This CDR3 contains 12 residues. This TCR derives from a human donor with alopecia areata. The sequencing here drew on CD8+ T cells sorted from blood, taken at week 4, from a patient treated with tofacitinib. J is TRBJ1-1 and V is TRBV4-1; possibly TRBD1 for D (5 bases). In DNA form, the CDR3 reads TGTGCCAGCAGCCAGGGAAACACTGAAGCTTTCTTT. This codes for CASSQGNTEAFF.